Many counts were recorded for the clone carrying this TCR beta chain. The data stem from a study of CD8 T cells in ankylosing spondylitis. CDR1 is SGHRS, CDR2 YFSETQ, per germline. The CDR3 spans 13 residues. V lost 4 bases, J lost 5 bases, and 5 bases stayed unmatched. Molecular-barcoded quantitative 5'-RACE produced these TCR beta libraries. TCRdb fed the 5' RACE reads into MiXCR, producing one record per CDR3 protein. The repertoire holds 250,000 to 400,000 distinct CDR3 sequences, with approximately 10% as singletons. Sequenced input: blood, either unsorted or a sorted T cell fraction (not recorded which). The chain couples TRBV5-1 to TRBJ1-2; 7 bases fit TRBD1. This clonotype was obtained from a female donor with ankylosing spondylitis or in good health (not recorded which). The CDR3 here is CASSDGTVYGYTF. The CDR3 coding sequence is TGCGCCAGCAGCGACGGGACAGTTTATGGCTACACCTTC.